These T cell receptor beta chains were read from a single sample in a study of blood T cell repertoires in COVID-19. Some clones are missing from TCRdb's copy, which holds only in-frame ones; the method was immunoSEQ multiplex PCR. Of about 44,000 clones listed, roughly nine tenths were seen once; the top ten hold 0.37%. Sequencing was done on a sample of peripheral blood. These receptor sequences come from a man aged 45-60 years with COVID-19, enrolled during active disease. CDR3s include the opening cysteine and the closing phenylalanine or tryptophan. D genes are given only for firm matches. Expanded clones are given a class, and other clones once, few, many or no size at all.

d_call: .; j_call: TRBJ1-1; v_call: TRBV28; clone_size: .; cdr3_nt: TGTGCCAGCAGTCCACCGCAGGGATGGGGAACTGAAGCTTTCTTT; cdr3_aa: CASSPPQGWGTEAFF
d_call: .; j_call: TRBJ1-6; v_call: TRBV6-5; clone_size: once; cdr3_nt: TGTGCCAGTAGAGGAGTGGTCTCCTATAATTCACCCCTCCACTTT; cdr3_aa: CASRGVVSYNSPLHF
d_call: .; j_call: TRBJ2-1; v_call: TRBV4-1; clone_size: .; cdr3_nt: TGCGCCAGCAGCCAAGCCCTTCTTAAAACCGGGACTCGCGACAATGAGCAGTTCTTC; cdr3_aa: CASSQALLKTGTRDNEQFF
d_call: .; j_call: TRBJ1-2; v_call: TRBV7-2; clone_size: .; cdr3_nt: TGTGCCAGCAGCTTAGTTGCAGGCTATGGCTACACCTTC; cdr3_aa: CASSLVAGYGYTF
d_call: TRBD2; j_call: TRBJ2-4; v_call: TRBV7-9; clone_size: .; cdr3_nt: TGTGCCAGCAGCTGGGACTACTTTTCGGGCGGTTACGCCAAAAACATTCAGTACTTC; cdr3_aa: CASSWDYFSGGYAKNIQYF
d_call: .; j_call: TRBJ1-5; v_call: TRBV6-5; clone_size: .; cdr3_nt: TGTGCCAGCAGTTACGCTCGGAATCAGCCCCAGCATTTT; cdr3_aa: CASSYARNQPQHF
d_call: TRBD1; j_call: TRBJ2-7; v_call: TRBV7-9; clone_size: .; cdr3_nt: TGTGCCAGCAGCTCGCCGGGACAGGGGTCTGCCGAGCAGTACTTC; cdr3_aa: CASSSPGQGSAEQYF
d_call: .; j_call: TRBJ2-7; v_call: TRBV27; clone_size: .; cdr3_nt: TGTGCCAGCAGACGAGGGAGGACCACCCTGGAGCAGTACTTC; cdr3_aa: CASRRGRTTLEQYF
d_call: .; j_call: TRBJ2-7; v_call: TRBV5-1; clone_size: .; cdr3_nt: TGCGCCAGCAGCTTGGGACGGGACGAGCAGTACTTC; cdr3_aa: CASSLGRDEQYF
d_call: TRBD2; j_call: TRBJ2-3; v_call: TRBV29-1; clone_size: .; cdr3_nt: TGCAGCGTTGGGTTCCAGGCGGGAGGGCCTGCAGATACGCAGTATTTT; cdr3_aa: CSVGFQAGGPADTQYF
d_call: .; j_call: TRBJ1-2; v_call: TRBV7-9; clone_size: few; cdr3_nt: TGTGCCAGCAGCTTAGAGGGGGAGAGTGGCTACACCTTC; cdr3_aa: CASSLEGESGYTF
d_call: TRBD1; j_call: TRBJ1-5; v_call: TRBV7-9; clone_size: .; cdr3_nt: TGTGCCAGCAGCTTAGCGGGACAGGGTTATCAGCCCCAGCATTTT; cdr3_aa: CASSLAGQGYQPQHF
d_call: TRBD1; j_call: TRBJ1-1; v_call: TRBV5-1; clone_size: .; cdr3_nt: TGCGCCAGCAGCTACGACAGGGCGAACACTGAAGCTTTCTTT; cdr3_aa: CASSYDRANTEAFF
d_call: .; j_call: TRBJ1-1; v_call: TRBV2; clone_size: .; cdr3_nt: TGTGCCAGCAGTCTAGGCCCGAACACTGAAGCTTTCTTT; cdr3_aa: CASSLGPNTEAFF
d_call: TRBD1; j_call: TRBJ2-7; v_call: TRBV27; clone_size: .; cdr3_nt: TGTGCCAGCAGTGTACCCCCGGGACAGGGGGCTTACGAGCAGTACTTC; cdr3_aa: CASSVPPGQGAYEQYF
d_call: TRBD1; j_call: TRBJ1-5; v_call: TRBV7-2; clone_size: .; cdr3_nt: TGTGCCAGCAGCTTAGAATCGGACAGGCGGCCCCAGCATTTT; cdr3_aa: CASSLESDRRPQHF
d_call: .; j_call: TRBJ2-5; v_call: TRBV7-9; clone_size: .; cdr3_nt: TGTGCCAGCAGCTTAGCGATGGGAGCTGAGACCCAGTACTTC; cdr3_aa: CASSLAMGAETQYF
d_call: .; j_call: TRBJ2-5; v_call: TRBV11-2; clone_size: few; cdr3_nt: TGTGCCAGCAGTTCGCCTAGAGGAAGGGGGGAGACCCAGTACTTC; cdr3_aa: CASSSPRGRGETQYF
d_call: TRBD2; j_call: TRBJ2-2; v_call: TRBV5-4; clone_size: .; cdr3_nt: TGTGCCAGCAGCTTGTTCCCGGGAGGAGGGACCGGGGAGCTGTTTTTT; cdr3_aa: CASSLFPGGGTGELFF
d_call: TRBD2; j_call: TRBJ2-1; v_call: TRBV9; clone_size: .; cdr3_nt: TGTGCCAGCAGCGCCAGCGGGAGGGCTGGCAATGAGCAGTTCTTC; cdr3_aa: CASSASGRAGNEQFF
d_call: TRBD2; j_call: TRBJ2-1; v_call: TRBV9; clone_size: .; cdr3_nt: TGTGCCAGCAGCGTAGGTAGTGCGCGGGAGGGTAATGAGCAGTTCTTC; cdr3_aa: CASSVGSAREGNEQFF
d_call: TRBD2; j_call: TRBJ2-5; v_call: TRBV10-1; clone_size: .; cdr3_nt: TGCGCCAGCACCACCCCGGGACTAGCGGGAGGCTCACCCCAGGAGACCCAGTACTTC; cdr3_aa: CASTTPGLAGGSPQETQYF
d_call: TRBD2; j_call: TRBJ2-1; v_call: TRBV4-1; clone_size: once; cdr3_nt: TGCGCCAGCAGCCAAGACACTAGCGTCTACAATGAGCAGTTCTTC; cdr3_aa: CASSQDTSVYNEQFF
d_call: TRBD1; j_call: TRBJ1-1; v_call: TRBV25-1; clone_size: .; cdr3_nt: TGTGCCAGCAGTGGGGGACAGGGGTACGCTGAAGCTTTCTTT; cdr3_aa: CASSGGQGYAEAFF
d_call: .; j_call: TRBJ1-1; v_call: TRBV10-3; clone_size: .; cdr3_nt: TGTGCCATCAGCCGCGACGGGAAGGTGACTGAAGCTTTCTTT; cdr3_aa: CAISRDGKVTEAFF
d_call: TRBD1; j_call: TRBJ1-1; v_call: TRBV29-1; clone_size: .; cdr3_nt: TGCAGCGTTGACAGGGGGGCACCGAACACTGAAGCTTTCTTT; cdr3_aa: CSVDRGAPNTEAFF
d_call: .; j_call: TRBJ2-7; v_call: TRBV5-3; clone_size: .; cdr3_nt: TGTGCCAGGCCTCCGAGGGAGCAGTACTTC; cdr3_aa: CARPPREQYF
d_call: TRBD1; j_call: TRBJ2-3; v_call: TRBV6-5; clone_size: .; cdr3_nt: TGTGCCAGCAGTTACTCCGGGACAGGGGGGAAAGATACGCAGTATTTT; cdr3_aa: CASSYSGTGGKDTQYF
d_call: TRBD2; j_call: TRBJ2-5; v_call: TRBV5-6; clone_size: .; cdr3_nt: TGTGCCAGCATCAACACGGGGGGAGGTGAGACCCAGTACTTC; cdr3_aa: CASINTGGGETQYF
d_call: .; j_call: TRBJ1-6; v_call: TRBV5-1; clone_size: .; cdr3_nt: TGCGCCAGCAGCTTAGGTCCAGGGGACGATTCACCCCTCCACTTT; cdr3_aa: CASSLGPGDDSPLHF
d_call: TRBD2; j_call: TRBJ2-2; v_call: TRBV7-9; clone_size: .; cdr3_nt: TGTGCCAGCAGCGCGGGGACTAGCGGGAGCGCGGGGGAGCTGTTTTTT; cdr3_aa: CASSAGTSGSAGELFF
d_call: TRBD1; j_call: TRBJ1-6; v_call: TRBV5-1; clone_size: .; cdr3_nt: TGCGCCAGCAGCTCTTCGACAGGGGATAATTCACCCCTCCACTTT; cdr3_aa: CASSSSTGDNSPLHF
d_call: TRBD1; j_call: TRBJ1-2; v_call: TRBV2; clone_size: .; cdr3_nt: TGTGCCAGCAGGAGGGACAGGGGGCAATATGGCTACACCTTC; cdr3_aa: CASRRDRGQYGYTF
d_call: .; j_call: TRBJ2-7; v_call: TRBV7-9; clone_size: .; cdr3_nt: TGTGCCAGCAGCGTAGCCGGCTACGAGCAGTACTTC; cdr3_aa: CASSVAGYEQYF
d_call: .; j_call: TRBJ2-5; v_call: TRBV6-5; clone_size: .; cdr3_nt: TGTGCCAGCAGTTACTCGCGGCAGGGCCAAGAGACCCAGTACTTC; cdr3_aa: CASSYSRQGQETQYF
d_call: .; j_call: TRBJ1-3; v_call: TRBV5-4; clone_size: .; cdr3_nt: TGTGCCAGCAGCTTGTCTGGGGGCTCTAGAAACACCATATATTTT; cdr3_aa: CASSLSGGSRNTIYF
d_call: TRBD1; j_call: TRBJ1-5; v_call: TRBV29-1; clone_size: .; cdr3_nt: TGCAGCGTTCAGGGGGAGAGGGATCAGCCCCAGCATTTT; cdr3_aa: CSVQGERDQPQHF
d_call: TRBD1; j_call: TRBJ2-5; v_call: TRBV7-6; clone_size: .; cdr3_nt: TGTGCCAGCAGCTTAGACCCCACAGGGGTTAGGGGGGAGACCCAGTACTTC; cdr3_aa: CASSLDPTGVRGETQYF
d_call: TRBD2; j_call: TRBJ2-1; v_call: TRBV4-3; clone_size: .; cdr3_nt: TGCGCCAGCAGCCAAGAGCAGGGGCGGGAGGGCAAGAATGAGCAGTTCTTC; cdr3_aa: CASSQEQGREGKNEQFF
d_call: TRBD1; j_call: TRBJ1-4; v_call: TRBV7-3; clone_size: .; cdr3_nt: TGTGCCAGCAGCAGACAGGGTGCGGCTAATGAAAAACTGTTTTTT; cdr3_aa: CASSRQGAANEKLFF
d_call: TRBD1; j_call: TRBJ1-6; v_call: TRBV4-3; clone_size: .; cdr3_nt: TGCGCCAGCAGCCAAGATCGACAGGGGAATTCACCCCTCCACTTT; cdr3_aa: CASSQDRQGNSPLHF
d_call: TRBD2; j_call: TRBJ2-7; v_call: TRBV18; clone_size: .; cdr3_nt: TGTGCCAGCTCACCACAGACTAGCCGCTACGAGCAGTACTTC; cdr3_aa: CASSPQTSRYEQYF
d_call: TRBD2; j_call: TRBJ2-5; v_call: TRBV29-1; clone_size: .; cdr3_nt: TGCAGCGTTGACCACGACAGGGAGCAGGGCGGGAGGGCTAGAGAGACCCAGTACTTC; cdr3_aa: CSVDHDREQGGRARETQYF